Below, one TCR beta chain is given with its context. Its cognate antigen has yet to be identified. One base away there is no much larger clone; base qualities are not given. The germline V gene (reference sequence) provides CDR1 LNHDA and CDR2 SQIVND. From the cysteine up to the phenylalanine, the CDR3 has a length of 14 residues. CDR3 DNA is the only sequence kept; it has 42 bases, read in frame from the first base. Trimming costs V 5 bases and J 9 bases, and their ends lie 17 bases apart. The source of the sample is a study of T cell responses to AZD1222 COVID-19 vaccine (dated by TCRdb to about 2021). At the level of the whole study: Because spike-specific TCR depth and breadth did not differ between the two schedules, AZD1222 recipients who got a second dose at roughly 4 weeks were pooled with those who got a second dose at roughly 12 weeks. TCR sequencing was performed for 230 to 250 trial participants, of whom about 200 were given two doses of AZD1222 and around 25 were given two doses of MenACWY control vaccine. Trial participants were enrolled by age into 18-55, 56-69 and 70-plus year subgroups, with roughly 160, 29 and 62 TCR-sequenced participants respectively. Here is what the overall study found, with its caveats: After two AZD1222 doses, spike-specific TCR breadth and depth were significantly higher than at day 0 and than in MenACWY recipients. Because no day 14 peak-response samples were available, repertoires were characterized only after the peak T cell response. Participants were mostly white British, with more females than males. The authors suggested clonal diversity may have been underestimated. Only a handful of AZD1222 recipients were SARS-CoV-2 seropositive at baseline, limiting conclusions about previously exposed vaccinees. CD4 TCRs associated with the vaccine covered the entire spike protein, and the dominant responses were in regions 160-218 and 743-854. Reportedly, close to half of the unique spike-specific TCRs recognized epitopes lying outside the regions that are mutated in the B.1.351 and B.1.1.7 variants. The 56-69-year group was small, and its depth increase did not reach significance, likely because of low power.

The CDR3 regions of human TCRbeta chains were analyzed by immunosequencing. As for how the authors treated the data: TCRs in the repertoires were compared against a reference library of SARS-CoV-2-specific TCRs that had been generated with the MIRA antigen-specificity platform. Breadth was defined as the fraction of unique TCRs that were SARS-CoV-2-associated. Depth was defined as the fraction of total T cells that were SARS-CoV-2-associated. Using the MIRA data, every spike-specific TCR was mapped to the spike region that the TCR reacted to and assigned to either a CD4 or a CD8 class. Log10-transformed breadth and depth values were compared by one-way ANOVA with Sidak's multiple comparisons tests. As stored in TCRdb, this immuneACCESS dataset retains in-frame rearrangements with V and J assigned. A fraction of the clones does not appear; measured against another copy, unresolved V genes explain less than half of the discrepancy, and the remainder lacks a known reason. The DNA was the basis for D and trimming; V, J and clone size are from that table. The sample yields fewer than 30,000 clones; roughly 78% were counted once. The top ten constitute roughly 6.2% of the sample.

The time point label, as the study defines it: baseline before first vaccination. The vaccinee samples were drawn from two UK trials, COV001 and COV002, one of which was a single-blind randomized controlled phase 2/3 trial testing AZD1222 (ChAdOx1 nCoV-19) in healthy adults. For TCRbeta chain sequencing, PBMC samples from trial participants were taken at day 0 and at day 28 after the second dose. This TCR came from an adult in good health. The sequenced sample was peripheral blood, obtained on day 0 of AZD1222 vaccination. This chain joins TRBV19 to TRBJ1-3; a weak D assignment points to TRBD1 (6 bases agree). The nucleotide sequence is TGTGCCAGTAGTCCCGGGGGCCGCGGGAGCACCATATATTTT. It codes for CASSPGGRGSTIYF.